This TCR beta chain emerged from a study of OX40 agonist ivuxolimab in advanced cancers. The wider study: Partial responses were seen in three patients, one with hepatocellular carcinoma and two with cutaneous melanoma. Study-wide findings and caveats: Expanded peripheral T cells had an undetermined antigen specificity. There was clonal expansion of CD4+ and CD8+ blood T cells by week 6 at 0.1 to 3.0 mg/kg.

Method: immunoSEQ multiplex PCR; TCRdb's copy keeps in-frame clones and lacks some. Of 78,000 or so clones listed, approximately 81% are singletons. On this clone itself: Its antigen is as yet unknown.

The clonotype originates from an adult with an advanced solid tumor such as melanoma, head and neck, liver or kidney cancer. The sequenced sample was CD4+ or CD8+ T cells sorted from blood, obtained in a trial of the OX40 agonist ivuxolimab.

CDR3 sequence reads: CASSIGTAPQETQYF. The CDR3 DNA reads as TGTGCCAGTAGTATTGGGACGGCTCCCCAAGAGACCCAGTACTTC. The V call is TRBV19, the J call TRBJ2-5; D tentatively reads TRBD1 or TRBD2 (5 bases each). The CDR3 runs 15 residues. V was shortened by 3 bases and J by 1 base, with 12 bases between the two germline ends. Looked up from germline, CDR1 is LNHDA and CDR2 is SQIVND (reference sequence).